Listed below are T cell receptor beta chains from one sample, sequenced in a study of blood T cell repertoires in COVID-19. Method: immunoSEQ multiplex PCR; TCRdb's copy keeps in-frame clones and lacks some. The data hold around 270,000 clones, with roughly 80% observed a single time. The sample taken for sequencing was peripheral blood. The receptor set was obtained from a man between 60 and 75 years old with acute or convalescent COVID-19. CDR3s include the opening cysteine and the closing phenylalanine or tryptophan. A D gene is named only where the DNA matches it firmly.

v_call	d_call	cdr3_aa
TRBV12-3/TRBV12-4	-	CASSPNSYNEQFF
TRBV4-2	-	CASSQVGGGIQETQYF
TRBV7-9	-	CASSPAGVGEKLFF
TRBV19	TRBD1	CASVAGQESLGYTF
TRBV3-1/TRBV3-2	-	CASSPWTASYSRNYGYTF
TRBV4-2	-	CASSQDSLATFYEQYF
TRBV2	TRBD2	CASSEFGGRTGNEQFF
TRBV3-1/TRBV3-2	TRBD1	CASSQASGQGRAFF
TRBV5-5	TRBD2	CASSWGGHEQFF
TRBV6-1	TRBD1	CASSDRPGTGVWTEAFF
TRBV27	TRBD1	CASSLFSGGFYEQYF
TRBV7-9	-	CASSPAGTENIQYF
TRBV6-5	-	CASSYYGGRRSYEQYF
TRBV10-3	TRBD1	CAIRRQGGTEAFF
TRBV28	-	CASSLGTTLYGYTF
TRBV6-6	-	CASRTPSQYEQYF